Following are 14 T cell receptor beta chains from one sample sequenced in a study of blood T cell repertoires in COVID-19 (dated by TCRdb to 2018 to 2021). Libraries came from the immunoSEQ multiplex PCR assay. This immuneACCESS table, as held by TCRdb, lists in-frame sequences with V and J called but not all clones. Of the missing ones, under half trace to an unresolved V gene in checked studies; the others have no known cause. The sample has about 80,000 clones on record, 78% of them singletons. The ten largest make up about a sixth of the sample. Sequenced input: peripheral blood. These receptors all stem from a human donor in a cohort sampled during active COVID-19.

This clone was detected many times. The chain uses TRBV7-9 and TRBJ1-1, with D unresolved. This CDR3 spans 13 amino acids. CDR1 and CDR2 from the germline V gene are SEHNR and FQNEAQ (reference sequence). Deletions cut 5 bases from V and 5 bases from J, with 12 bases between. CDR3 residues: CASSPSRVTEAFF. The CDR3 region has the DNA TGTGCCAGCAGCCCCTCTCGGGTAACTGAAGCTTTCTTT.

The chain has TRBV18 and TRBJ1-1, with 9 positions matching TRBD1. The V gene end was trimmed by 4 bases and the J gene end by 3 bases; junction bases not matched to a gene: 6. Germline CDR1 KGHSH, CDR2 LQKENI. The CDR3 is made up of 15 amino acids. CDR3 protein: CASSLDRGGDTEAFF. In DNA form, the CDR3 reads TGTGCCAGCTCACTCGACAGGGGGGGGGACACTGAAGCTTTCTTT.

This chain links TRBV4-3 with TRBJ1-6, with 12 bases aligning to TRBD1. The CDR3 runs 16 residues. CDR1 and CDR2 (germline): LGHNA, YSLEER. The J segment lost 7 bases and the V segment lost 4 bases, leaving 5 bases of the junction unmatched. The CDR3 region is CASSPLGTGGNSPLHF. As DNA, the CDR3 is TGCGCCAGCAGCCCCCTTGGGACAGGGGGCAATTCACCCCTCCACTTT.

This sequence joins TRBV9 and TRBJ2-7; the D gene is possibly TRBD1 (5 bases). CDR1 is SGDLS, CDR2 YYNGEE, per germline. CDR3 length: 14 amino acids. V lost 3 bases, J lost 6 bases, and 16 bases lay in between. The CDR3, as DNA: TGTGCCAGCAGCGGGACAAGCCCTATGGGCGAGCAGTACTTC. Translated, it gives CASSGTSPMGEQYF.

CDR3 residues: CASSFDSLRDEQYF. DNA of the CDR3: TGTGCCAGCAGCTTTGACTCCCTAAGAGACGAGCAGTACTTC. The chain combines TRBV9 with TRBJ2-7, with D hard to call. V lost 4 bases and J lost 5, with 16 bases in between. The CDR3 runs to 14 residues. Germline CDR1 and CDR2: SGDLS and YYNGEE.

In regard to this clone: The junction differs from germline at one of its ends, possibly a read error. V usage is TRBV11-2 and J usage is TRBJ1-2; 8 positions agree with TRBD1. The CDR3 contains 13 residues. Per the germline V gene, CDR1 is SGHAT and CDR2 is FQNNGV. The CDR3 here is CASSVDRGRGYTF. Here the CDR3 DNA reads TGTGCCAGCAGCGTAGACAGGGGTCGCGGCTACACCTTC.

The V and J genes are TRBV5-1 and TRBJ2-7; D perhaps matches TRBD1 (6 bases). V dropped 4 bases and J dropped 2 bases, with 10 bases sitting between them. The CDR3 totals 13 residues. Germline-derived CDR1 and CDR2 are SGHRS and YFSETQ. DNA for the CDR3: TGCGCCAGCAGCCACGGGACACCCTACGAGCAGTACTTC. The encoded protein is CASSHGTPYEQYF.

The chain recombines TRBV11-3 with TRBJ2-3; D may be TRBD1 (6 bases). Trimming left V 4 bases short and J 2 bases short, with 13 bases between. In germline, CDR1 is SGHNT, CDR2 YENEEA. CDR3 length equals 15 residues. The CDR3 nucleotides are TGTGCCAGCAGCTCTCGGGACATAGACACAGATACGCAGTATTTT. Amino acids: CASSSRDIDTDTQYF.

The chain is built from TRBV2 and TRBJ1-4; 9 bases are shared with TRBD1. Trimming took 6 bases from V and 8 from J; bases not matched to a gene: 13. The CDR3 loop spans 16 amino acids. The germline CDR1 and CDR2 sequences are SNHLY and FYNNEI. CDR3 nucleotides: TGTGCCAGCAGGTACTCCACAGGGGGCGCCGGGGAAAAACTGTTTTTT. This translates into CASRYSTGGAGEKLFF.

The genes are TRBV16 and TRBJ2-1, with 8 bases identical to TRBD2. This CDR3 contains 17 residues. Germline CDR1 KGHSY, CDR2 FQNENV. V was pared by 1 base and J by 7 bases, with 12 bases of the junction left unmatched. CDR3 coding DNA: TGTGCCAGCAGCCAATTAATAGCGGGGTTTCTTCGGAATGAGCAGTTCTTC. Its translation: CASSQLIAGFLRNEQFF.

A note on this clone: A far larger clone lies a single base away; this is likely a read error. This sample also contains other DNA sequences that code for the same CDR3. The J gene is TRBJ2-3, the V gene TRBV7-6; D is ambiguous. The CDR3 contains 11 residues. Per germline, CDR1 SGHVS and CDR2 FNYEAQ. V was shortened by 4 bases and J by 3 bases, with 2 bases between the two germline ends. The CDR3 DNA follows: TGTGCCAGCAGCTCGACAGATACGCAGTATTTT. Its translation: CASSSTDTQYF.

The genes are TRBV21-1 and TRBJ2-7; the table gives TRBD1 as D, unverified against the DNA. TRBV21-1 is assigned pseudogene status. This CDR3 comprises 11 residues. The CDR3 DNA reads as TGTGCCACCTTACCGGGACAGTCTATGTACGTC. It is translated as CATLPGQSMYV.

The chain employs TRBV9 and TRBJ2-2; 7 bases match TRBD2. Germline lookup yields CDR1 SGDLS and CDR2 YYNGEE. This CDR3 has 15 residues. V was pared by 4 bases and J by 1 base, with 4 bases of the junction left unmatched. The chain's CDR3 is CASSQSGENTGELFF. The CDR3 DNA follows: TGTGCCAGCAGCCAAAGCGGGGAGAACACCGGGGAGCTGTTTTTT.

The chain couples TRBV10-2 to TRBJ2-7; 10 bases align to TRBD2. Germline V CDR1 and CDR2: WSHSY, SAAADI. Trimming took 2 bases from V and 7 from J; bases not matched to a gene: 11. This CDR3 has 16 residues. As DNA, the CDR3 is TGCGCCAGCAGTGAGATAGCGGGAGGAGGCCCTAGTGAGCAGTACGTC. It specifies CASSEIAGGGPSEQYV.